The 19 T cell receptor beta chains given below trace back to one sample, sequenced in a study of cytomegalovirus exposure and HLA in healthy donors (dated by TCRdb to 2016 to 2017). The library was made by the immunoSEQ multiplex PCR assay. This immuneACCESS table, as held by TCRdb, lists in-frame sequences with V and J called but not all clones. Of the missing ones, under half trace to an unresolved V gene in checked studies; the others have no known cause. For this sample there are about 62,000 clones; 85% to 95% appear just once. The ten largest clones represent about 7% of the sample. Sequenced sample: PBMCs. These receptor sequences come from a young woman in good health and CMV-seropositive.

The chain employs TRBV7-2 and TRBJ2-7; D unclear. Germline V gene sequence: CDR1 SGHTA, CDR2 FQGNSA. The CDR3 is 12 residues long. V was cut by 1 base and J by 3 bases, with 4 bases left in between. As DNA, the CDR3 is TGTGCCAGCAGCTTAGTAGTCTACGAGCAGTACTTC. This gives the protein CASSLVVYEQYF.

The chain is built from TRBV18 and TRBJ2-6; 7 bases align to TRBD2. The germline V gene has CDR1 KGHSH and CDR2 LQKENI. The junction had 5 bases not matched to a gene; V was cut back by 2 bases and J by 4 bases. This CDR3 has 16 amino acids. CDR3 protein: CASSPVAGEGANVLTF. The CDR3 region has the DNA TGTGCCAGCTCACCAGTTGCGGGGGAAGGGGCCAACGTCCTGACTTTC.

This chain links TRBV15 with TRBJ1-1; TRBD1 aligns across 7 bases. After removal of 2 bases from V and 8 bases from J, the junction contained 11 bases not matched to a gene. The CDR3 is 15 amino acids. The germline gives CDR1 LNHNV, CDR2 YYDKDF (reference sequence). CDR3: CATSRFQRQGSEAFF. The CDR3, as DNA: TGTGCCACCAGCAGATTTCAGAGACAGGGATCAGAAGCTTTCTTT.

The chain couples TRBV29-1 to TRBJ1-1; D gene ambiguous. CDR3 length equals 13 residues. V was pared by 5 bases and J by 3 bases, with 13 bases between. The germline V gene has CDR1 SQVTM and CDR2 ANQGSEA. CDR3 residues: CSVQLGSYTEAFF. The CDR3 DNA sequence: TGCAGCGTTCAGCTGGGCAGTTACACTGAAGCTTTCTTT.

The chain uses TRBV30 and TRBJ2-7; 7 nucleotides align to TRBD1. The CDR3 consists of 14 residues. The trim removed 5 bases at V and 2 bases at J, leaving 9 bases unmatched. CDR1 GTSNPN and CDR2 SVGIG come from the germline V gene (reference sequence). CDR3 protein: CAWEDRVLTYEQYF. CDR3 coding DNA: TGTGCCTGGGAAGACAGGGTCCTAACCTACGAGCAGTACTTC.

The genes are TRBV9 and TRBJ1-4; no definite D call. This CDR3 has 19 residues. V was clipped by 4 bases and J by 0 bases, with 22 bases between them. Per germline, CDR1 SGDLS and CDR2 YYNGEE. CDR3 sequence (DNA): TGTGCCAGCAGCCTCGGAGGCCCCCAAAGCCTGGCAACTAATGAAAAACTGTTTTTT. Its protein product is CASSLGGPQSLATNEKLFF.

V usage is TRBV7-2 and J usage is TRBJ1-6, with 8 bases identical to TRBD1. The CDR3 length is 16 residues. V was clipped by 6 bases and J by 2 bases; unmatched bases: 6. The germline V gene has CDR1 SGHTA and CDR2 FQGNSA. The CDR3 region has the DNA TGTGCCAGCAGTCCCGTACAGGGGGCCTATAATTCACCCCTCCACTTT. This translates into CASSPVQGAYNSPLHF.

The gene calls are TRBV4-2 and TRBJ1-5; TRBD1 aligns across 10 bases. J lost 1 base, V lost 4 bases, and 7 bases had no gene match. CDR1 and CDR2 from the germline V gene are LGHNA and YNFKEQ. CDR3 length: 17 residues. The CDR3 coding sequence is TGTGCCAGCAGCCTACCGGGACAGGGGAACAGCAATCAGCCCCAGCATTTT. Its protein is CASSLPGQGNSNQPQHF.

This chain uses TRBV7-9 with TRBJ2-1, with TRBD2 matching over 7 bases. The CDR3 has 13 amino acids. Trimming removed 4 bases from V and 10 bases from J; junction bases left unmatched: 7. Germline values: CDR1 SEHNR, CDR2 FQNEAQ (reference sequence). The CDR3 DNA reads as TGTGCCAGCAGCTCAACCCTAGCGGACGAGCAGTTCTTC. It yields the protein CASSSTLADEQFF.

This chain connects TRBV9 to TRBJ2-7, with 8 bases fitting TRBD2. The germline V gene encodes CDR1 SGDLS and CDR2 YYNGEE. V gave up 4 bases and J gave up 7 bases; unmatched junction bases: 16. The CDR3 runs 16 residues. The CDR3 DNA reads TGTGCCAGCAGCCCCAGTTCGGGACTAGTGGTTTGGGAGCAGTACTTC. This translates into CASSPSSGLVVWEQYF.

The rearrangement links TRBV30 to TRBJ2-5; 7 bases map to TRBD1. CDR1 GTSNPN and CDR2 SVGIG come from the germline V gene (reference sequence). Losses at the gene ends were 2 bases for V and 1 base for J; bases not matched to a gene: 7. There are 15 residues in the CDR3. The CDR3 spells CAWSPFRQGQETQYF. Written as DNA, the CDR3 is TGTGCCTGGAGTCCCTTCAGACAGGGCCAAGAGACCCAGTACTTC.

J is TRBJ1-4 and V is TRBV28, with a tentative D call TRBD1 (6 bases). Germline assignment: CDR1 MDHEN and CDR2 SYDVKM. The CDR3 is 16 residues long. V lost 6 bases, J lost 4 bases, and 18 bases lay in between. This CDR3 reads CASRAGRGGYNEKLFF. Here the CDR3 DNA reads TGTGCCAGCAGGGCGGGACGCGGGGGCTATAATGAAAAACTGTTTTTT.

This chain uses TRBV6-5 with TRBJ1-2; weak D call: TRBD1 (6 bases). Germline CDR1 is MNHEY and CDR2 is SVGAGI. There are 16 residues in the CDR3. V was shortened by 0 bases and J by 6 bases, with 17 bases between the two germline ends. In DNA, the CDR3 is TGTGCCAGCAGTTACTCGACGTCCAGGGGAAGGAATGGCTACACCTTC. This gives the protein CASSYSTSRGRNGYTF.

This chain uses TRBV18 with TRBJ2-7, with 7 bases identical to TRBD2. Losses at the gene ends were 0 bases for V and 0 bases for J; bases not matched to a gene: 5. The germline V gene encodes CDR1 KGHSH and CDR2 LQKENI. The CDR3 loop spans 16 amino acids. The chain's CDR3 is CASSPPQASGSYEQYF. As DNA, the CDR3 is TGTGCCAGCTCACCACCGCAGGCTAGCGGCTCCTACGAGCAGTACTTC.

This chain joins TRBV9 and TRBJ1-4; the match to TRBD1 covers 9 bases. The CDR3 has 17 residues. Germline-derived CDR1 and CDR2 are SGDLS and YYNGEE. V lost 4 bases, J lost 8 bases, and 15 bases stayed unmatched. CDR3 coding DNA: TGTGCCAGCAGCTTCCGGGACAGGGTCCATTCCGGGGAAAAACTGTTTTTT. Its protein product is CASSFRDRVHSGEKLFF.

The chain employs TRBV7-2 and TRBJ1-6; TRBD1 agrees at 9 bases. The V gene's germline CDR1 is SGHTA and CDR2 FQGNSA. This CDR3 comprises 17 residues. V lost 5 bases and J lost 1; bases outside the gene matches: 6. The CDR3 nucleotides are TGTGCCAGCAGCAACAGGGGGCCCCCGTCCTATAATTCACCCCTCCACTTT. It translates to CASSNRGPPSYNSPLHF.

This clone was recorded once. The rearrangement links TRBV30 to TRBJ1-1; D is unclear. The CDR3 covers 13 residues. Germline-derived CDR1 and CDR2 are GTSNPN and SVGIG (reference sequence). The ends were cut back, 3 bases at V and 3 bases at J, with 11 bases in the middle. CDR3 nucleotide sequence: TGTGCCTGGAGAGCTTTGAGTCACACTGAAGCTTTCTTT. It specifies CAWRALSHTEAFF.

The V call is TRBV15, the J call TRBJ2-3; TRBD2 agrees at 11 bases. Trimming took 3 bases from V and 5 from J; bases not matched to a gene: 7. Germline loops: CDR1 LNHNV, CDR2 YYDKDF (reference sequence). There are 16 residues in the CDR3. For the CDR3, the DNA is TGTGCCACCAGCAGGCTCTTAGCGGGAGGGCGAGATACGCAGTATTTT. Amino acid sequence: CATSRLLAGGRDTQYF. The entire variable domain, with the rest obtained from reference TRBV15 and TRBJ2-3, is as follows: DAMVIQNPRYQVTQFGKPVTLSCSQTLNHNVMYWYQQKSSQAPKLLFHYYDKDFNNEADTPDNFQSRRPNTSFCFLDIRSPGLGDTAMYLCATSRLLAGGRDTQYFGPGTRLTVL.

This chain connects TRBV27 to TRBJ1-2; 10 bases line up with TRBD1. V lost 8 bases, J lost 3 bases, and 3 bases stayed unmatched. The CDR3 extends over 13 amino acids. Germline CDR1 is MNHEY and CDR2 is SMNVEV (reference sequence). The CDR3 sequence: CASGQGDYYGYTF. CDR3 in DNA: TGTGCCAGCGGACAGGGGGATTACTATGGCTACACCTTC.